The entry below gives a single TCR beta chain sequence along with its context. Its cognate antigen is unknown. Unique molecular identifiers were present in the TCR beta cDNA libraries. TCRdb redid the calling of the PCR reads with MiXCR, one entry per CDR3 protein. The data show approximately 630,000 distinct CDR3 sequences, approximately 60% seen once. The data were obtained in a study of post-analysis software for immune sequencing data. Study-level findings and limits: Relative to controls, patients with multiple sclerosis showed significantly lower normalized Chao1 diversity.

Sequences were obtained from blood. The receptor was derived from a girl aged 2 to 9 with multiple sclerosis.

CDR3 DNA sequence: TGTGCCAGCAGTGAACCGGGACAGGGATGGGAAAAACTGTTTTTT. It translates to CASSEPGQGWEKLFF. This rearrangement joins TRBV25-1 to TRBJ1-4; 9 nucleotides align to TRBD1. The CDR3 is 15 residues long. V was clipped by 2 bases and J by 8 bases; unmatched bases: 6. Germline-derived CDR1 and CDR2 are MGHDK and SYGVNS.